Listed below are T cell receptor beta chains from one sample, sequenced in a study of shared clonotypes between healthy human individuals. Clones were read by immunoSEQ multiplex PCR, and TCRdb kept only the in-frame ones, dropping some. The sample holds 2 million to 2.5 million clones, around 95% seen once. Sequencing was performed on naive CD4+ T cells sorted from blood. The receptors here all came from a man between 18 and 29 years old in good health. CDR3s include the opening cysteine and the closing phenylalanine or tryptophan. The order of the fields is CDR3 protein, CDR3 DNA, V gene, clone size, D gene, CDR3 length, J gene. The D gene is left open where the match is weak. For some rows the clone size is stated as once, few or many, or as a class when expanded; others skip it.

CDR3aa: CSVEKGAGPHTEAFF
CDR3nt: TGCAGCGTTGAAAAGGGAGCCGGTCCCCACACTGAAGCTTTCTTT
v_gene: TRBV29-1
abundance: .
d_gene: .
len: 15
j_gene: TRBJ1-1

CDR3aa: CASRPKGGQGVYEQYF
CDR3nt: TGTGCCAGCAGACCGAAGGGAGGACAGGGGGTCTACGAGCAGTACTTC
v_gene: TRBV2
abundance: .
d_gene: TRBD1
len: 16
j_gene: TRBJ2-7

CDR3aa: CASSLAGAQETQYF
CDR3nt: TGTGCCAGCAGCTTGGCTGGGGCCCAAGAGACCCAGTACTTC
v_gene: TRBV5-4
abundance: .
d_gene: .
len: 14
j_gene: TRBJ2-5

CDR3aa: CASTQDSNQPQHF
CDR3nt: TGTGCCAGCACCCAAGATAGCAATCAGCCCCAGCATTTT
v_gene: TRBV2
abundance: .
d_gene: .
len: 13
j_gene: TRBJ1-5

CDR3aa: CASTNRVNEQYF
CDR3nt: TGCGCCAGCACTAACAGGGTCAACGAGCAGTACTTC
v_gene: TRBV5-1
abundance: .
d_gene: .
len: 12
j_gene: TRBJ2-7

CDR3aa: CASSTPVTGGTEAFF
CDR3nt: TGTGCCAGCTCTACCCCCGTGACAGGGGGCACTGAAGCTTTCTTT
v_gene: TRBV7-8
abundance: .
d_gene: TRBD1
len: 15
j_gene: TRBJ1-1

CDR3aa: CASQIGELFF
CDR3nt: TGTGCCAGCCAGATCGGGGAGCTGTTTTTT
v_gene: TRBV7-9
abundance: .
d_gene: .
len: 10
j_gene: TRBJ2-2

CDR3aa: CAISATGLAGDTQYF
CDR3nt: TGTGCCATCAGCGCTACCGGACTAGCGGGAGATACGCAGTATTTT
v_gene: TRBV10-3
abundance: once
d_gene: TRBD2
len: 15
j_gene: TRBJ2-3

CDR3aa: CASSLGFSTREAGANVLTF
CDR3nt: TGTGCCAGCAGTTTAGGTTTTAGCACCAGGGAGGCGGGGGCCAACGTCCTGACTTTC
v_gene: TRBV28
abundance: .
d_gene: .
len: 19
j_gene: TRBJ2-6

CDR3aa: CASSLERGLGNTIYF
CDR3nt: TGTGCCAGCAGTTTGGAGAGGGGGCTTGGAAACACCATATATTTT
v_gene: TRBV28
abundance: .
d_gene: TRBD1
len: 15
j_gene: TRBJ1-3

CDR3aa: CARHVKLGPSNQPQHF
CDR3nt: TGTGCCAGGCACGTCAAATTGGGGCCTAGCAATCAGCCCCAGCATTTT
v_gene: TRBV21-1
abundance: .
d_gene: .
len: 16
j_gene: TRBJ1-5

CDR3aa: CASSLADRHEQYF
CDR3nt: TGTGCCAGCAGCTTAGCAGACAGGCACGAGCAGTACTTC
v_gene: TRBV7-3
abundance: .
d_gene: .
len: 13
j_gene: TRBJ2-7

CDR3aa: CASSLGPNTEAFF
CDR3nt: TGTGCCAGCTCACTCGGGCCGAACACTGAAGCTTTCTTT
v_gene: TRBV18
abundance: .
d_gene: .
len: 13
j_gene: TRBJ1-1

CDR3aa: CASSVAGQGQQETQYF
CDR3nt: TGTGCCAGCAGCGTAGCGGGACAGGGTCAACAAGAGACCCAGTACTTC
v_gene: TRBV9
abundance: .
d_gene: TRBD1
len: 16
j_gene: TRBJ2-5

CDR3aa: CASSDPNQPQHF
CDR3nt: TGCGCCAGTAGTGACCCTAATCAGCCCCAGCATTTT
v_gene: TRBV10-2
abundance: .
d_gene: .
len: 12
j_gene: TRBJ1-5

CDR3aa: CASSLGNTIYF
CDR3nt: TGTGCCAGCAGCCTCGGAAACACCATATATTTT
v_gene: TRBV9
abundance: few
d_gene: .
len: 11
j_gene: TRBJ1-3

CDR3aa: CATSRGNQETQYF
CDR3nt: TGTGCCACGAGCCGGGGGAACCAAGAGACCCAGTACTTC
v_gene: TRBV6-5
abundance: .
d_gene: .
len: 13
j_gene: TRBJ2-5

CDR3aa: CASRQTGPPSPLHF
CDR3nt: TGCGCCAGCAGGCAAACAGGTCCCCCCTCACCCCTCCACTTT
v_gene: TRBV5-1
abundance: .
d_gene: .
len: 14
j_gene: TRBJ1-6

CDR3aa: CASSQERPQPQHF
CDR3nt: TGCGCCAGCAGCCAAGAAAGACCTCAGCCCCAGCATTTT
v_gene: TRBV4-1
abundance: .
d_gene: .
len: 13
j_gene: TRBJ1-5

CDR3aa: CASSQDLVGELFF
CDR3nt: TGCGCCAGCAGCCAAGATCTAGTCGGGGAGCTGTTTTTT
v_gene: TRBV4-3
abundance: .
d_gene: .
len: 13
j_gene: TRBJ2-2

CDR3aa: CASSPGGVRADTQYF
CDR3nt: TGTGCCAGCTCACCAGGGGGGGTCCGTGCAGATACGCAGTATTTT
v_gene: TRBV18
abundance: .
d_gene: TRBD2
len: 15
j_gene: TRBJ2-3

CDR3aa: CASSYSSGSGANVLTF
CDR3nt: TGTGCCAGCAGTTACTCGAGCGGCTCTGGGGCCAACGTCCTGACTTTC
v_gene: TRBV6-5
abundance: .
d_gene: .
len: 16
j_gene: TRBJ2-6

CDR3aa: CASSLALNTEAFF
CDR3nt: TGTGCCAGCAGCTTAGCTTTGAACACTGAAGCTTTCTTT
v_gene: TRBV7-2
abundance: .
d_gene: .
len: 13
j_gene: TRBJ1-1

CDR3aa: CASSSYGSSSGANVLTF
CDR3nt: TGTGCCAGCAGTTCTTATGGGTCCTCCTCTGGGGCCAACGTCCTGACTTTC
v_gene: TRBV27
abundance: .
d_gene: .
len: 17
j_gene: TRBJ2-6

CDR3aa: CSAVLHEGNNEQFF
CDR3nt: TGCAGCGCTGTGCTTCACGAGGGCAACAATGAGCAGTTCTTC
v_gene: TRBV29-1
abundance: once
d_gene: .
len: 14
j_gene: TRBJ2-1

CDR3aa: CASSLGQLGDTQYF
CDR3nt: TGCGCCAGCAGCCTCGGACAATTAGGAGATACGCAGTATTTT
v_gene: TRBV5-1
abundance: .
d_gene: .
len: 14
j_gene: TRBJ2-3

CDR3aa: CASIGSLNTGELFF
CDR3nt: TGTGCCAGCATTGGCAGTTTGAACACCGGGGAGCTGTTTTTT
v_gene: TRBV6-5
abundance: .
d_gene: .
len: 14
j_gene: TRBJ2-2

CDR3aa: CASRTGYTGELFF
CDR3nt: TGTGCCAGCCGGACAGGGTACACCGGGGAGCTGTTTTTT
v_gene: TRBV2
abundance: .
d_gene: TRBD1
len: 13
j_gene: TRBJ2-2

CDR3aa: CSATDRGSTEYGYTF
CDR3nt: TGCAGCGCTACGGACAGGGGATCAACTGAATATGGCTACACCTTC
v_gene: TRBV29-1
abundance: .
d_gene: TRBD1
len: 15
j_gene: TRBJ1-2

CDR3aa: CASSSGNRAEAFF
CDR3nt: TGTGCCAGCAGTTCCGGAAACCGTGCTGAAGCTTTCTTT
v_gene: TRBV2
abundance: .
d_gene: .
len: 13
j_gene: TRBJ1-1

CDR3aa: CASSSFGQGRTAYEQYF
CDR3nt: TGTGCCAGCAGTTCCTTTGGACAGGGCCGCACCGCCTACGAGCAGTACTTC
v_gene: TRBV28
abundance: .
d_gene: TRBD1
len: 17
j_gene: TRBJ2-7

CDR3aa: CASRDWAGTQYF
CDR3nt: TGTGCCAGCAGGGACTGGGCCGGGACCCAGTACTTC
v_gene: TRBV2
abundance: .
d_gene: .
len: 12
j_gene: TRBJ2-5

CDR3aa: CASRPDRSYEQYF
CDR3nt: TGCGCCAGCAGACCGGACAGGTCCTACGAGCAGTACTTC
v_gene: TRBV5-1
abundance: .
d_gene: TRBD1
len: 13
j_gene: TRBJ2-7

CDR3aa: CASSHSGTRLTLYEQYF
CDR3nt: TGTGCCAGCAGCCACTCGGGTACCCGGCTAACCCTTTACGAGCAGTACTTC
v_gene: TRBV28
abundance: .
d_gene: .
len: 17
j_gene: TRBJ2-7

CDR3aa: CAVRGEGSYNSPLHF
CDR3nt: TGTGCCGTGCGGGGGGAGGGGTCCTATAATTCACCCCTCCACTTT
v_gene: TRBV10-3
abundance: .
d_gene: .
len: 15
j_gene: TRBJ1-6

CDR3aa: CASSETTGNLRHEQYF
CDR3nt: TGTGCCAGCAGTGAAACAACAGGGAACCTCCGCCACGAGCAGTACTTC
v_gene: TRBV25-1
abundance: .
d_gene: .
len: 16
j_gene: TRBJ2-7

CDR3aa: CASSPPGTGDNEQYF
CDR3nt: TGTGCCAGCAGCCCTCCCGGGACAGGGGACAACGAGCAGTACTTC
v_gene: TRBV5-6
abundance: .
d_gene: TRBD1
len: 15
j_gene: TRBJ2-7

CDR3aa: CASSLVSSSNEQFF
CDR3nt: TGCGCCAGCAGCTTGGTCAGCTCCTCCAATGAGCAGTTCTTC
v_gene: TRBV5-1
abundance: .
d_gene: .
len: 14
j_gene: TRBJ2-1

CDR3aa: CASSLPLYTGELFF
CDR3nt: TGTGCCAGCAGCCTCCCATTATACACCGGGGAGCTGTTTTTT
v_gene: TRBV7-2
abundance: .
d_gene: .
len: 14
j_gene: TRBJ2-2

CDR3aa: CASSARPGPQSNGYTF
CDR3nt: TGTGCCAGCAGTGCCAGACCGGGACCCCAATCGAATGGCTACACCTTC
v_gene: TRBV6-1
abundance: .
d_gene: .
len: 16
j_gene: TRBJ1-2

CDR3aa: CAWSRLQNTEAFF
CDR3nt: TGTGCCTGGAGTCGACTGCAGAACACTGAAGCTTTCTTT
v_gene: TRBV30
abundance: .
d_gene: .
len: 13
j_gene: TRBJ1-1

CDR3aa: CASMRQGLYEQYF
CDR3nt: TGTGCCAGCATGAGACAGGGCCTCTACGAGCAGTACTTC
v_gene: TRBV2
abundance: .
d_gene: TRBD1
len: 13
j_gene: TRBJ2-7

CDR3aa: CAWIKEGYNSPLHF
CDR3nt: TGTGCCTGGATCAAAGAGGGCTATAATTCACCCCTCCACTTT
v_gene: TRBV30
abundance: .
d_gene: .
len: 14
j_gene: TRBJ1-6

CDR3aa: CASSLQTGFNYGYTF
CDR3nt: TGCGCCAGCAGCTTGCAGACAGGGTTTAACTATGGCTACACCTTC
v_gene: TRBV5-1
abundance: .
d_gene: TRBD1
len: 15
j_gene: TRBJ1-2

CDR3aa: CASSLHRDSYGYTF
CDR3nt: TGTGCCAGCAGTCTCCACCGGGACAGCTATGGCTACACCTTC
v_gene: TRBV6-5
abundance: .
d_gene: TRBD1
len: 14
j_gene: TRBJ1-2

CDR3aa: CAISRTSGSHTDTQYF
CDR3nt: TGTGCCATCAGTCGGACTAGTGGTAGCCATACAGATACGCAGTATTTT
v_gene: TRBV10-3
abundance: .
d_gene: TRBD2
len: 16
j_gene: TRBJ2-3

CDR3aa: CASSDLPSMNTEAFF
CDR3nt: TGTGCCAGCAGTGATCTGCCCTCCATGAACACTGAAGCTTTCTTT
v_gene: TRBV2
abundance: .
d_gene: .
len: 15
j_gene: TRBJ1-1

CDR3aa: CAISESGDKSYEQYF
CDR3nt: TGTGCCATCAGTGAGTCGGGGGATAAGTCCTACGAGCAGTACTTC
v_gene: TRBV10-3
abundance: once
d_gene: .
len: 15
j_gene: TRBJ2-7

CDR3aa: CASSELAGGCEQYF
CDR3nt: TGTGCCAGCAGTGAACTAGCGGGAGGGTGCGAGCAGTACTTC
v_gene: TRBV6-1
abundance: .
d_gene: TRBD2
len: 14
j_gene: TRBJ2-7

CDR3aa: CASSLGAGGEQYF
CDR3nt: TGCGCCAGCAGCTTGGGGGCAGGCGGTGAGCAGTACTTC
v_gene: TRBV5-1
abundance: .
d_gene: .
len: 13
j_gene: TRBJ2-7

CDR3aa: CASSSREGAAKNIQYF
CDR3nt: TGTGCCAGCAGCTCTAGGGAGGGGGCGGCCAAAAACATTCAGTACTTC
v_gene: TRBV7-8
abundance: .
d_gene: .
len: 16
j_gene: TRBJ2-4

CDR3aa: CASSTRQGASEKLFF
CDR3nt: TGTGCCAGCAGCACCCGACAGGGGGCTTCCGAAAAACTGTTTTTT
v_gene: TRBV5-4
abundance: .
d_gene: TRBD1
len: 15
j_gene: TRBJ1-4

CDR3aa: CAVWTSGGSGELFF
CDR3nt: TGTGCCGTTTGGACTAGCGGAGGCTCCGGGGAGCTGTTTTTT
v_gene: TRBV10-3
abundance: .
d_gene: TRBD2
len: 14
j_gene: TRBJ2-2